This T cell receptor (beta chain) was recorded in a study of blood T cell repertoires in COVID-19. Study in general: The United States, Italy and Spain were the sources of the acute and convalescent COVID-19 samples. Nucleic acid was either cDNA or gDNA, and it came from T cells, B-cell-depleted T cells, or PBMCs.

While infection was still active, Seattle patients were enrolled and then followed longitudinally. TCRdb's copy holds only in-frame clones and misses some; the assay was immunoSEQ multiplex PCR. The table shows about 280,000 clones, with roughly 90% occurring only once. The sequence came from a woman in her 30s with COVID-19, enrolled during active disease. Input material: peripheral blood.

As DNA, the CDR3 is TGCAGCGTTGAAGGAAGGCGGGGACATGGCTACACCTTC. As protein: CSVEGRRGHGYTF. The J gene is TRBJ1-2, the V gene TRBV29-1; possible D gene TRBD1, 5 bases. CDR3 length: 13 amino acids. Germline values: CDR1 SQVTM, CDR2 ANQGSEA. V was pared by 1 base and J by 6 bases, with 12 bases between.